This T cell receptor (beta chain) appears in the sequencing data of a study of blood T cell repertoires in COVID-19. Across the study: PBMCs, B-cell-depleted T cells, or T cells were the source of the cDNA or gDNA that made up the material.

Authors' processing steps: Amplified reference gene primers provided the basis for estimating nucleated cell counts. Only in-frame clones appear in the TCRdb table, and some are missing; sequencing was by immunoSEQ multiplex PCR. The DNA gave D and trimming, while V, J and clone size come from that table. The sample records roughly 290,000 clones, 70% to 90% being singletons. The germline CDR1 and CDR2 sequences are LNHDA and SQIVND (reference sequence). The germline V and J ends were trimmed by 7 bases and 2 bases, with 18 bases remaining between them. This CDR3 comprises 16 residues. This TCR was sampled from a human donor with COVID-19, enrolled during active disease. The donor label of this sample is uncertain. The chain has TRBV19 and TRBJ1-3, with a weak D call TRBD1 (5 bases). The sample consisted of peripheral blood. The CDR3 reads CASTPGLGEAGNTIYF. CDR3 sequence (DNA): TGTGCCAGTACCCCGGGACTCGGGGAAGCTGGAAACACCATATATTTT.